This T cell receptor beta chain is from a study of high-grade serous ovarian cancer treatment subgroups (dated by TCRdb to about 2021). Looking at the study overall: On average, sequencing produced roughly 14,000 reads and 7,000 or so unique TCR beta rearrangements for each sample. Under a laparoscopic triage algorithm, patients with high-grade serous ovarian cancer were grouped by complete gross resection or by neoadjuvant chemotherapy response, and the study profiled the TCR beta repertoires of these patients. The approximately 30-patient cohort included approximately ten patients with no residual disease after primary surgery (R0), approximately ten excellent NACT responders, and approximately ten poor NACT responders. In total there were 95 or so samples, since every patient provided one primary tumor sample and two metastatic tumor samples. General conclusions and limits of the study: Neoantigen level correlated positively with TCR clonal relatedness, and copy number variation and mutation load from whole-genome sequencing showed a positive trend with TCR clonal relatedness. Tumors from the same patient had repertoire similarity ranging from 0.11 to 0.79, while tumors from different patients showed almost no similarity. The TCR repertoire analyses centered on CDR3, and CDR1 and CDR2 were not analyzed. Bulk tumor TCR sequencing lacked spatial information, limiting insight into HGSC tumor complexity and diversity.

Tumor samples were collected prior to definitive surgery or chemotherapy. The MD Anderson Biospecimen Extraction Resource handled genomic DNA extraction, while the MD Anderson Cancer Genomics Laboratory carried out the TCR sequencing. The approximately 100 tumor samples underwent high-throughput TCR profiling using ImmunoSEQ. Under the source paper's analysis protocol: Repertoire diversity metrics included richness (unique productive sequences), clonality, evenness and relatedness; Bhattacharyya coefficient assessed similarity between samples. A sensitivity analysis that removed TCRs with fewer than two reads produced consistent conclusions. As stored in TCRdb, this immuneACCESS dataset retains in-frame rearrangements with V and J assigned. A fraction of the clones does not appear; measured against another copy, unresolved V genes explain less than half of the discrepancy, and the remainder lacks a known reason. The D gene and trimming were derived from the DNA, and the V and J assignments and clone size from that table. This sample lists some 20,000 clones; approximately 77% were detected once. In total, the top ten clones hold 5.5% to 6.5% of the sample.

Comments on this clone: Its antigen is unknown. Within one base of it there is no much larger clone, and no base qualities were kept.

From cysteine to phenylalanine, the CDR3 is 13 amino acids long. The DNA shown is the 39-base CDR3, in frame from base 1. Looking up the germline V gene yields CDR1 SGHRS and CDR2 YFSETQ. A distance of 6 bases separates the germline ends of V and J, which lose 0 bases and 3 bases respectively. The source of this sequence is a human donor with high-grade serous ovarian cancer. The sample consisted of tumor tissue. The chain is made from TRBV5-1 and TRBJ2-5; the D gene cannot be resolved beyond TRBD1 or TRBD2, each matching 5 bases. The sequenced DNA is TGCGCCAGCAGCTTGGTGGGGGAAGAGACCCAGTACTTC. The resulting protein is CASSLVGEETQYF.